A single sample is the source of the 5 T cell receptor beta chains below, sequenced in a study of cytomegalovirus exposure and HLA in healthy donors. Both 60 Vbeta primers and 13 Jbeta primers went into the PCR. Libraries were prepared by immunoSEQ multiplex PCR; TCRdb keeps only in-frame clonotypes and omits some of them. The top ten hold approximately 6% of the sample, which has about 150,000 clones, 82% seen once. The sequencing sample was made of PBMCs. These receptors came from a man aged 30 to 45 in good health and CMV-seropositive.

This clone has a count of ten or more. V is TRBV29-1 and J is TRBJ1-2; D remains ambiguous. Germline CDR1 reads SQVTM; CDR2 reads ANQGSEA. The CDR3 covers 13 residues. Trimming took 6 bases from V and 7 from J, leaving 18 bases between them. This CDR3 reads CSVEKSSRSGYTF. The CDR3, as DNA: TGCAGCGTCGAAAAGAGCTCTCGAAGTGGCTACACCTTC. The variable domain in full, completed from reference TRBV29-1 and TRBJ1-2, reads SAVISQKPSRDICQRGTSLTIQCQVDSQVTMMFWYRQQPGQSLTLIATANQGSEATYESGFVIDKFPISRPNLTFSTLTVSNMSPEDSSIYLCSVEKSSRSGYTFGSGTRLTVV.

The rearrangement joins TRBV28 to TRBJ1-5, with a possible D match to TRBD1 (6 bases). The CDR3 has 15 residues. Germline CDR1 reads MDHEN; CDR2 reads SYDVKM. The V end was cut by 4 bases, the J end by 5 bases, with 15 bases between. CDR3 bases: TGTGCCAGCAGTTGGGAGAGGGGGTTCGATCAGCCCCAGCATTTT. The encoded protein is CASSWERGFDQPQHF.

The rearrangement joins TRBV7-2 to TRBJ1-2; 7 nucleotides match TRBD1. The germline V gene has CDR1 SGHTA and CDR2 FQGNSA. V lost 2 bases, J lost 3 bases, and 0 bases stayed unmatched. The CDR3 is 13 amino acids. The CDR3 loop is CASSLTGDYGYTF. The CDR3 bases are TGTGCCAGCAGCTTAACAGGGGACTATGGCTACACCTTC.

The V gene is TRBV4-1, the J gene TRBJ2-7; D ambiguous. The CDR3 runs to 14 residues. Per germline, CDR1 MGHRA and CDR2 YSYEKL. Between the trimmed V and J ends, which lost 4 bases and 0 bases, there was a span of 10 bases. CDR3 protein: CASSRAGPSYEQYF. Written as DNA, the CDR3 is TGCGCCAGCAGCCGTGCTGGCCCCTCCTACGAGCAGTACTTC.

This clone came up once. CDR3 nucleotides: TGTGCCAGCAGCTCCGGGACAGTCTTAGATACGCAGTATTTT. As protein: CASSSGTVLDTQYF. The chain is built from TRBV11-2 and TRBJ2-3, with TRBD1 identical over 7 bases. Looked up from germline, CDR1 is SGHAT and CDR2 is FQNNGV. The CDR3 sequence is 14 residues long. The V and J ends lost 4 bases and 5 bases, in that order; junction bases with no gene match: 6.